This TCR beta chain was captured in a study of beta chain features in type 1 diabetes. Study in general: Cells sorted and examined across all samples totaled almost 110 million.

Concerning this clone: Its antigen is currently unknown.

V dropped 3 bases and J dropped 3 bases, with 10 bases sitting between them. The CDR3 runs 14 residues. The germline gives CDR1 SGHTA, CDR2 FQGNSA. Study-wide results and caveats: A moderate, significant TCRB CDR3 shortening appeared in type 1 diabetes across four CD4+ subsets. Across patients, naive, central memory and Treg TCRB repertoires exhibited apparently greater similarity than was observed across healthy donors. Sequencing of cDNA might inflate the share of cells that strongly express TCR.

Expressed TCRB transcripts got sequenced, as all isolated RNA was reverse transcribed. The repertoire was sequenced with immunoSEQ multiplex PCR; TCRdb's copy has only in-frame clones and lacks some. The table shows some 17,000 clones, with less than 85% occurring only once. Per donor, one heparinised blood draw averaged roughly 110 mL. The rearrangement links TRBV7-2 to TRBJ2-3; D is perhaps TRBD1 (5 bases). Sequencing used stem cell memory CD4+ T cells from blood. The receptor comes from a man aged 30 to 45 with type 1 diabetes. The CDR3 loop reads CASSFTGPTDTQYF. DNA of the CDR3: TGTGCCAGCAGCTTCACAGGTCCAACAGATACGCAGTATTTT.